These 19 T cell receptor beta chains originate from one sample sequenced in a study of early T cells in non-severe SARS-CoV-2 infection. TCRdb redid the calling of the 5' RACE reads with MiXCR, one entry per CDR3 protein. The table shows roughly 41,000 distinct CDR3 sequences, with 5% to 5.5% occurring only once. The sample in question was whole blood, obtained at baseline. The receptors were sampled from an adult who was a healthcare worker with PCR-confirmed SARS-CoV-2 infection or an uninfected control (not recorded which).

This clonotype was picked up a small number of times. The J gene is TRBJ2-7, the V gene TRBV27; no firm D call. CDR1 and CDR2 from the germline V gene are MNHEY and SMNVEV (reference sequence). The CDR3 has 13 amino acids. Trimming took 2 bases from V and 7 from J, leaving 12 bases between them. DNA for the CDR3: TGTGCCAGCAGTTTACTCACGAAGCCTGAGCAGTACTTC. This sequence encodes CASSLLTKPEQYF.

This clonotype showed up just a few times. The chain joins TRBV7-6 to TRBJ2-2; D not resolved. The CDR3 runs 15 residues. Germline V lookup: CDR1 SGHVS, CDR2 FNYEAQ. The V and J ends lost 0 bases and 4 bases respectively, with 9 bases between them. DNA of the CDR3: TGTGCCAGCAGCTTAGCGTCAGGCGTCACCGGGGAGCTGTTTTTT. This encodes CASSLASGVTGELFF.

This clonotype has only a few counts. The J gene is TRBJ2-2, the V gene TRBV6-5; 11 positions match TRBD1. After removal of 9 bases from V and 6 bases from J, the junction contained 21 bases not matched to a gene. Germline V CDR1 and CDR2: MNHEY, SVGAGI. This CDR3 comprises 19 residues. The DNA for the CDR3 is TGTGCCAGTGCAAAGCAAGGACAGGGGGCGGCGGGAAAGGCCGGGGAGCTGTTTTTT. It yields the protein CASAKQGQGAAGKAGELFF.

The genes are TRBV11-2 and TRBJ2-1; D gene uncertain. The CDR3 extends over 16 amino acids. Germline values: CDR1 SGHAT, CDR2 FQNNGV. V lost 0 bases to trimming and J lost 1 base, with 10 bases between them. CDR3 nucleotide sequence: TGTGCCAGCAGCTTAGAAGGGATCCAATCCTACAATGAGCAGTTCTTC. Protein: CASSLEGIQSYNEQFF. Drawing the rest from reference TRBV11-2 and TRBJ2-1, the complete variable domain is EAGVAQSPRYKIIEKRQSVAFWCNPISGHATLYWYQQILGQGPKLLIQFQNNGVVDDSQLPKDRFSAERLKGVDSTLKIQPAKLEDSAVYLCASSLEGIQSYNEQFFGPGTRLTVL.

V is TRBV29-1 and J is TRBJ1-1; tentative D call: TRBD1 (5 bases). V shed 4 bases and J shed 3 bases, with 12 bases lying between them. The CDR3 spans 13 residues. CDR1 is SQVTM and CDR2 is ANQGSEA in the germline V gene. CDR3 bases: TGCAGCGTTGCCCCCCAAGGGGACACTGAAGCTTTCTTT. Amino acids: CSVAPQGDTEAFF.

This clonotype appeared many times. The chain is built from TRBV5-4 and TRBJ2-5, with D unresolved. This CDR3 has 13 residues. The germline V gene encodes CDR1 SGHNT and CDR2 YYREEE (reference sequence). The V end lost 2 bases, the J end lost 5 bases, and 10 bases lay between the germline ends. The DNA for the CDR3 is TGTGCCAGCAGCTTAGCTGGTCCCGAGACCCAGTACTTC. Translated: CASSLAGPETQYF.

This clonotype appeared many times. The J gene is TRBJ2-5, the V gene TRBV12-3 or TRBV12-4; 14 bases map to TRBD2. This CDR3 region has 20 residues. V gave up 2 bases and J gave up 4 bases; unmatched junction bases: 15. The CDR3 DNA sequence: TGTGCCAGCAGTTTAAGGCCCCTACCAGGACTAGCGGGAGGAGGAGAGACCCAGTACTTC. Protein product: CASSLRPLPGLAGGGETQYF.

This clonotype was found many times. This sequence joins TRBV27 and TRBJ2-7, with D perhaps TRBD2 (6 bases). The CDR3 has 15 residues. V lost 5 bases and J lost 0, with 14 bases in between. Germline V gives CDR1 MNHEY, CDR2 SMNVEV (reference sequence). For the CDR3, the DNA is TGTGCCAGCAGTCACACTAGCAAGAGCTCCTACGAGCAGTACTTC. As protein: CASSHTSKSSYEQYF.

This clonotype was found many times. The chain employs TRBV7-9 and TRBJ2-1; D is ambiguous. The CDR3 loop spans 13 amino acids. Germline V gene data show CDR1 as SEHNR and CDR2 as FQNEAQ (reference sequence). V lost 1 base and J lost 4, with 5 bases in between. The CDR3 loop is CASSLESYNEQFF. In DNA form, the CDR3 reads TGTGCCAGCAGCTTAGAGTCTTACAATGAGCAGTTCTTC.

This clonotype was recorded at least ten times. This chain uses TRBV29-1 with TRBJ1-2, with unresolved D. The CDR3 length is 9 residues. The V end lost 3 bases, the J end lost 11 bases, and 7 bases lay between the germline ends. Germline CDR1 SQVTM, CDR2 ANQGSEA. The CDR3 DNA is TGCAGCGTTGACCCCGGGTACACCTTC. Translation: CSVDPGYTF.

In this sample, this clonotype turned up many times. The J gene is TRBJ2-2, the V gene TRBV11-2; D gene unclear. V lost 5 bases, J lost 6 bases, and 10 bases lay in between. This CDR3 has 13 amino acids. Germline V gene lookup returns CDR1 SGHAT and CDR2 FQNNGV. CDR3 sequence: CASSQVRSGELFF. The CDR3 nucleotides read TGTGCCAGCAGCCAAGTTCGGTCCGGGGAGCTGTTTTTT.

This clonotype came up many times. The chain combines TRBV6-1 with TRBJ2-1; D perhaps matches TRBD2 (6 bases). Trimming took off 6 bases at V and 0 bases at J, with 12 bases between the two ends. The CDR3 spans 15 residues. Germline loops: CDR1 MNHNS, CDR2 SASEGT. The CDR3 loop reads CASSREGGSYNEQFF. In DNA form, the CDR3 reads TGTGCCAGCAGCCGAGAGGGAGGCTCCTACAATGAGCAGTTCTTC.

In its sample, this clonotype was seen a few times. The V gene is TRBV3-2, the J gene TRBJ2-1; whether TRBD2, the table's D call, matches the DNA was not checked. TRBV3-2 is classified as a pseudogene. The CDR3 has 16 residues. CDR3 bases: TGTGCCAGCAGCCAAGGAGGACGGGAGGGCCGTGATGAGCAGTTCTTC. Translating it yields CASSQGGREGRDEQFF.

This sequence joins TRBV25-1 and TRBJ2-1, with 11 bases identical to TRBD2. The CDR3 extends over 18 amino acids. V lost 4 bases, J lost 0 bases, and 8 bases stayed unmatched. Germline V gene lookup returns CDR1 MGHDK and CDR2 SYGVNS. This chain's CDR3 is CASSGRTSGRDSYNEQFF. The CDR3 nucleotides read TGTGCCAGCAGTGGTCGAACTAGCGGGAGAGACTCCTACAATGAGCAGTTCTTC.

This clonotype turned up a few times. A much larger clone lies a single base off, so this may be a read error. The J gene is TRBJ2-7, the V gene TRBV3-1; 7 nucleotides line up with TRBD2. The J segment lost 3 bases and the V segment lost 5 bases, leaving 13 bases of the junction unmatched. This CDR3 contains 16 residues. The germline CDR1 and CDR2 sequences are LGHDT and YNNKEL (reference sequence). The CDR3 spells CASSASTCGSYYEQYF. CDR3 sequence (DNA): TGTGCCAGCAGCGCAAGTACATGCGGGAGTTACTACGAGCAGTACTTC.

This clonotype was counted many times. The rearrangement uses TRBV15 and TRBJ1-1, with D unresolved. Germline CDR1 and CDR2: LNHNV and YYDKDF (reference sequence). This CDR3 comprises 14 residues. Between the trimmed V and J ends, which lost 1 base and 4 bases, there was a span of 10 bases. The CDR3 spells CATSRGHRATEAFF. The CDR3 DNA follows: TGTGCCACCAGCAGAGGTCACCGGGCCACTGAAGCTTTCTTT.

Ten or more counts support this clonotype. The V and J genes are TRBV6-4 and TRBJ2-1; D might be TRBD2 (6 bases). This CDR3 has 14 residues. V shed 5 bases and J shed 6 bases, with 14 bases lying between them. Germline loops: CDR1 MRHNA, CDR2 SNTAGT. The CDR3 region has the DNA TGTGCCAGCAGTAATCGGGAGACCCCCAATGAGCAGTTCTTC. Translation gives CASSNRETPNEQFF.

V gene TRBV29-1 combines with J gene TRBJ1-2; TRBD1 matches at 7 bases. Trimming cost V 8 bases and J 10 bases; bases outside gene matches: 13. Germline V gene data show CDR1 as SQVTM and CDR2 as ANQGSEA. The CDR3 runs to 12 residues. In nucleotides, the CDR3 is TGCAGCTCCCTGACAGGCGACAGGGACTACACCTTC. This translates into CSSLTGDRDYTF. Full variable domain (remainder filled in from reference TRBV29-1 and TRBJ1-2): SAVISQKPSRDICQRGTSLTIQCQVDSQVTMMFWYRQQPGQSLTLIATANQGSEATYESGFVIDKFPISRPNLTFSTLTVSNMSPEDSSIYLCSSLTGDRDYTFGSGTRLTVV.

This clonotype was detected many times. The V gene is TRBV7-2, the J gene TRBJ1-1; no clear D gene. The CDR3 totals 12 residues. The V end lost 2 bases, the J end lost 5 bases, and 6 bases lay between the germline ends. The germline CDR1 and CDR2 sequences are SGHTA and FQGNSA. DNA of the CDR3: TGTGCCAGCAGCTTAACATTTACTGAAGCTTTCTTT. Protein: CASSLTFTEAFF.